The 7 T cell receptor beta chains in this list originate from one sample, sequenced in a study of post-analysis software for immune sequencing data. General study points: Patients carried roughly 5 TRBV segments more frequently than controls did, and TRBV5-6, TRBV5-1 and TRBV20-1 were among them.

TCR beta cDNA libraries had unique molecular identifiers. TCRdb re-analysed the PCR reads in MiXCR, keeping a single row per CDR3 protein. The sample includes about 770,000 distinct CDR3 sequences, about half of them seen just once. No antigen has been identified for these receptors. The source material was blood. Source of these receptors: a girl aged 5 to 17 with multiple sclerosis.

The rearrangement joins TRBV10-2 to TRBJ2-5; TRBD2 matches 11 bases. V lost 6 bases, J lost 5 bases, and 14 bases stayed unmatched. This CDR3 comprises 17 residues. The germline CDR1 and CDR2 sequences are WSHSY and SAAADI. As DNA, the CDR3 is TGCGCCAGCAGGGCCGGGACTAGCGGACTCAGCCGGGAGACCCAGTACTTC. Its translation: CASRAGTSGLSRETQYF.

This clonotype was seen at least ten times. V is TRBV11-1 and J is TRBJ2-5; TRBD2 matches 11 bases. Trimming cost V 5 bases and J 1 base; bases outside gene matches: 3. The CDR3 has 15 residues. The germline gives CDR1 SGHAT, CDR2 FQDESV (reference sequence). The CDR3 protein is CASSLSGRAQETQYF. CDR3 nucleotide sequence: TGTGCCAGCAGCCTTAGCGGGAGGGCCCAAGAGACCCAGTACTTC.

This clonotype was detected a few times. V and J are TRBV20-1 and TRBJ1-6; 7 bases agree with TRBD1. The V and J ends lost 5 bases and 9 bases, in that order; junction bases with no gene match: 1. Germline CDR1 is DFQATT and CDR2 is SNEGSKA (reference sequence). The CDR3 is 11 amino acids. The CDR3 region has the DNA TGCAGTGCTGGACAGGTTTCACCCCTCCACTTT. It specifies CSAGQVSPLHF.

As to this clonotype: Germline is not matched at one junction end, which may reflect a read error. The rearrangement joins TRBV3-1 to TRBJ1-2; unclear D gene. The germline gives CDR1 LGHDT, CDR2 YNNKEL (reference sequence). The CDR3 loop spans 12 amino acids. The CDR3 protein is CAGSQVFYGYTF. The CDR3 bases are TGTGCCGGCAGCCAAGTCTTCTATGGTTACACCTTC. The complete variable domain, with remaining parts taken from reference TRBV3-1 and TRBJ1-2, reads DTAVSQTPKYLVTQMGNDKSIKCEQNLGHDTMYWYKQDSKKFLKIMFSYNNKELIINETVPNRFSPKSPDKAHLNLHINSLELGDSAVYFCAGSQVFYGYTFGSGTRLTVV.

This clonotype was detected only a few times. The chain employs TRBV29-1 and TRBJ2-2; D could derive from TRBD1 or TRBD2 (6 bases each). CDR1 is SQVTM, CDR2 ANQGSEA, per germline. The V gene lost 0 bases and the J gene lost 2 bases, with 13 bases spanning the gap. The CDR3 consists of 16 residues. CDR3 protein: CSVEDLGGSNTGELFF. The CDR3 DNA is TGCAGCGTTGAAGATCTAGGGGGGTCCAACACCGGGGAGCTGTTTTTT.

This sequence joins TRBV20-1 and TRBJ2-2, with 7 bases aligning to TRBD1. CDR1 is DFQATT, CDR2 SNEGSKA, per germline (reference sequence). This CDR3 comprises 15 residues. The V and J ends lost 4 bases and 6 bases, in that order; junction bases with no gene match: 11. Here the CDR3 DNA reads TGCAGTGCTACCGGGCTAGGGGGCGCGTCCGGGGAGCTGTTTTTT. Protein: CSATGLGGASGELFF.

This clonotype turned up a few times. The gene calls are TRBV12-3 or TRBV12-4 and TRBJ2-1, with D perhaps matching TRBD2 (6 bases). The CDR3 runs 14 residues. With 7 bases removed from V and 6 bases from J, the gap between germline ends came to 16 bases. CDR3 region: CASTTGGTANEQFF. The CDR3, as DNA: TGTGCCAGCACTACTGGGGGGACTGCCAATGAGCAGTTCTTC.